One and the same sample provided the 3 T cell receptor beta chains below, sequenced in a study of T cells in Graves' hyperthyroidism and ophthalmopathy. TCR beta CDR3 regions were amplified from RNA. The HTBI primer set served for first-round RT-PCR of the TCR CDR3. One entry per CDR3 protein results from TCRdb running MiXCR on the multiplex PCR reads. Among hundreds of thousands of distinct CDR3 sequences listed, around 15% were seen once. Material for sequencing was blood. The receptors were sampled from a woman aged 40 to 55 with Graves' hyperthyroidism.

Concerning this clonotype itself: This clone may be a read error of a much larger clone one base away. The chain combines TRBV11-2 with TRBJ1-6; D is possibly TRBD1 (5 bases). V was shortened by 8 bases and J by 3 bases, with 26 bases between the two germline ends. The CDR3 consists of 19 residues. Germline V gene sequence: CDR1 SGHAT, CDR2 FQNNGV. The CDR3 spells CASALERGGVLSYNSPLHF. The CDR3 DNA sequence: TGTGCCAGCGCTCTCGAGAGGGGCGGAGTACTAAGCTATAATTCACCCCTCCACTTT.

V gene TRBV6-1 combines with J gene TRBJ2-3, with 12 bases matching TRBD2. Germline loops: CDR1 MNHNS, CDR2 SASEGT. The J segment lost 6 bases and the V segment lost 8 bases, leaving 9 bases of the junction unmatched. CDR3 length equals 15 residues. This CDR3 reads CASCRLAGVRDTQYF. CDR3 DNA sequence: TGTGCCAGCTGCCGACTAGCGGGAGTGCGGGATACGCAGTATTTT.

The rearrangement links TRBV27 to TRBJ2-1, with 15 bases matching TRBD2. Germline V lookup: CDR1 MNHEY, CDR2 SMNVEV (reference sequence). The CDR3 has 18 amino acids. The V gene end was trimmed by 1 base and the J gene end by 8 bases; junction bases not matched to a gene: 9. For the CDR3, the DNA is TGTGCCAGCAGTTTATACCCTGGACTAGCGGGAGGGCCGGATGAGCAGTTCTTC. It yields the protein CASSLYPGLAGGPDEQFF.